Below are 4 T cell receptor beta chains sequenced from a single sample in a study of vaccination effects on CD4 cells after COVID-19. These receptors have no known antigen. Clones were read by immunoSEQ multiplex PCR, and TCRdb kept only the in-frame ones, dropping some. Among more than 60,000 clones listed, 70% to 85% were seen once. Cultured cells yielded isolated CD4+ T cells after 10 to 11 days. Each participant was given two doses of one vaccine (BNT162b2 or mRNA-1273). The sequencing used CD4+ T cells from PBMCs cultured without peptide, collected after COVID-19 vaccination. The source is a human donor who received a COVID-19 vaccine.

The chain joins TRBV5-4 to TRBJ2-5, with D unclear. The CDR3 sequence is 13 residues long. CDR1 and CDR2 (germline): SGHNT, YYREEE (reference sequence). The V end lost 4 bases, the J end lost 5 bases, and 12 bases lay between the germline ends. The CDR3 bases are TGTGCCAGCAGCCCCCCCGGGCCGGAGACCCAGTACTTC. This translates into CASSPPGPETQYF. The entire variable domain, with the rest obtained from reference TRBV5-4 and TRBJ2-5, is as follows: ETGVTQSPTHLIKTRGQQVTLRCSSQSGHNTVSWYQQALGQGPQFIFQYYREEENGRGNFPPRFSGLQFPNYSSELNVNALELDDSALYLCASSPPGPETQYFGPGTRLLVL.

This clone is a singleton in its sample. This chain joins TRBV18 and TRBJ1-1; 9 bases align to TRBD1. The CDR3 spans 16 residues. Germline values: CDR1 KGHSH, CDR2 LQKENI. J gave up 1 base and V 4 bases, and 7 bases lay outside the gene matches. The CDR3 region has the DNA TGTGCCAGCTCACTACAGGGGGCCCTCGGGAACACTGAAGCTTTCTTT. Residues: CASSLQGALGNTEAFF. Supplemented by reference TRBV18 and TRBJ1-1, the full variable domain reads NAGVMQNPRHLVRRRGQEARLRCSPMKGHSHVYWYRQLPEEGLKFMVYLQKENIIDESGMPKERFSAEFPKEGPSILRIQQVVRGDSAAYFCASSLQGALGNTEAFFGQGTRLTVV.

This chain connects TRBV19 to TRBJ1-2, with TRBD1 identical over 7 bases. The V segment lost 3 bases and the J segment 5 bases; nucleotides outside the gene matches: 6. Looked up from germline, CDR1 is LNHDA and CDR2 is SQIVND (reference sequence). The CDR3 runs to 14 residues. CDR3 region: CASSINRGGYGYTF. The DNA of the CDR3 is TGTGCCAGTAGTATTAACAGGGGCGGATATGGCTACACCTTC.

The CDR3, as DNA: TGTGCCAGCAGCTCGCCGTCCACAGGGCTCACTTCACCTTTCTTT. It encodes CASSSPSTGLTSPFF. The V call is TRBV28, the J call TRBJ1-1; tentative D call: TRBD1 (6 bases). Trimming shortened V by 6 bases and J by 12 bases, and 26 bases separated the two germline ends. Per germline, CDR1 MDHEN and CDR2 SYDVKM. The CDR3 spans 15 residues. Full variable domain (remainder filled in from reference TRBV28 and TRBJ1-1): DVKVTQSSRYLVKRTGEKVFLECVQDMDHENMFWYRQDPGLGLRLIYFSYDVKMKEKGDIPEGYSVSREKKERFSLILESASTNQTSMYLCASSSPSTGLTSPFFGQGTRLTVV.